The 4 T cell receptor beta chains listed next were all sequenced from one sample in a study of a mutant IDH1 vaccine in newly diagnosed glioma. Time point specified: week 23, last vaccination. Every single dose of the vaccine, 300 ug of mutant IDH1 20-mer peptide, came with topical imiquimod. No antigens are known for them. TCRdb's table, derived via immunoSEQ multiplex PCR, lists solely in-frame clones and lacks some. The repertoire holds about 77,000 clones, with around 85% as singletons. This specimen was PBMCs, taken from a glioma patient whose treatment included an IDH1 peptide vaccine. These receptors were taken from a woman aged 45-59 years with glioma.

This chain uses TRBV6-5 with TRBJ2-7; TRBD2 matches 13 bases. The CDR3 length is 16 residues. Germline CDR1 is MNHEY and CDR2 is SVGAGI. Germline trimming cut 2 bases from V and 5 bases from J; bases unmatched to any gene: 6. The DNA for the CDR3 is TGTGCCAGCAGTTACGGACTAGCGGGAGCCGGGAACGAGCAGTACTTC. This sequence encodes CASSYGLAGAGNEQYF.

This chain uses TRBV19 with TRBJ2-3; 7 nucleotides match TRBD2. This CDR3 contains 16 residues. Germline trimming cut 1 base from V and 1 base from J; bases unmatched to any gene: 5. The germline gives CDR1 LNHDA, CDR2 SQIVND (reference sequence). CDR3 sequence (DNA): TGTGCCAGTAGTATAGGAGGTAGCGGGCGCACAGATACGCAGTATTTT. Protein sequence: CASSIGGSGRTDTQYF.

The table lists this clone with a count of one. The chain links TRBV18 to TRBJ2-7; 13 bases are a match to TRBD2. The V gene's germline CDR1 is KGHSH and CDR2 LQKENI. The trim removed 6 bases at V and 2 bases at J, leaving 7 bases unmatched. The CDR3 totals 16 residues. CDR3 in DNA: TGTGCCAGCTCCGCTGGACTAGCGGGAGCTGCCTACGAGCAGTACTTC. Translating gives CASSAGLAGAAYEQYF.

The chain uses TRBV5-1 and TRBJ2-3, with D tentatively TRBD2 (5 bases). V dropped 4 bases and J dropped 0 bases, with 9 bases sitting between them. Germline CDR1 and CDR2: SGHRS and YFSETQ. The CDR3 covers 14 residues. This chain's CDR3 is CASSPGDSTDTQYF. DNA of the CDR3: TGCGCCAGCAGCCCCGGGGATAGCACAGATACGCAGTATTTT.